This TCR beta chain was obtained from a study of shared clonotypes between healthy human individuals. The data were produced by immunoSEQ multiplex PCR, yet TCRdb's version contains in-frame clones alone and is incomplete. The data contain about 2.4 million clones, roughly 92% of them singletons. Material for sequencing was naive CD4+ T cells sorted from blood. Regarding subset: CD45RA+ positively selected. This TCR was sampled from a man younger than 30 in good health.

The CDR3 reads CASRDTGVKGEQYF. The CDR3 DNA sequence: TGTGCCAGCAGGGATACAGGGGTGAAGGGCGAGCAGTACTTC. The gene calls are TRBV2 and TRBJ2-7, with TRBD1 matching over 7 bases. After removal of 6 bases from V and 6 bases from J, the junction contained 11 bases not matched to a gene. Germline CDR1 SNHLY, CDR2 FYNNEI. This CDR3 comprises 14 residues.